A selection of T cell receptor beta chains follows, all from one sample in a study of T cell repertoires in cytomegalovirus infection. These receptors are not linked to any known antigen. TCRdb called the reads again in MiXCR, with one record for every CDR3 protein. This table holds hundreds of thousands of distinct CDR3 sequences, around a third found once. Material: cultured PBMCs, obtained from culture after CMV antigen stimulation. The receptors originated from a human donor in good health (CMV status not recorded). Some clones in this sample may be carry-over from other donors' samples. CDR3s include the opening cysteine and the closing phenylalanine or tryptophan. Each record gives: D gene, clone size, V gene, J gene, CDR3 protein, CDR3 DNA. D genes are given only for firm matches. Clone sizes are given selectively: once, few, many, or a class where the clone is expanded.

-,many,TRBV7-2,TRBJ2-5,CASSLNAPGAGRETQYF,TGTGCCAGCAGCTTGAACGCTCCGGGGGCGGGCAGAGAGACCCAGTACTTC
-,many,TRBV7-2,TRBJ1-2,CASSSGPDYGYTF,TGTGCCAGCAGCTCTGGACCGGACTATGGCTACACCTTC
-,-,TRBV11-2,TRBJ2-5,CASSSGFSGVGETQYF,TGTGCCAGCAGCTCAGGGTTTTCGGGGGTTGGGGAGACCCAGTACTTC
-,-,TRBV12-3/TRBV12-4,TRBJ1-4,CASTPTGIGEKLFF,TGTGCCAGCACCCCCACAGGGATAGGTGAAAAACTGTTTTTT
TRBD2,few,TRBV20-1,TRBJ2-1,CSALKRVGGSYNEQFF,TGCAGTGCCCTTAAAAGAGTGGGAGGGTCCTACAATGAGCAGTTCTTC
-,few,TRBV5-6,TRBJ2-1,CASSPVHGDEQFF,TGTGCCAGCAGTCCGGTACATGGCGATGAGCAGTTCTTC
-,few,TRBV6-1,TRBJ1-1,CASTLDRVNTEAFF,TGTGCCAGCACTCTGGACAGAGTGAACACTGAAGCTTTCTTT
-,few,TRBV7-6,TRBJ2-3,CASSLRSAVGGTVDTQYF,TGTGCCAGCAGCTTAAGGTCCGCCGTCGGAGGAACGGTAGATACGCAGTATTTT
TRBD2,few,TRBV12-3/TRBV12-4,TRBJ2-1,CASSFWLASGSYNEQFF,TGTGCCAGCAGTTTTTGGTTGGCTAGCGGGAGCTACAATGAGCAGTTCTTC
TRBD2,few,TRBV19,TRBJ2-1,CASSMARAGEDEQFF,TGTGCCAGTAGTATGGCTCGGGCGGGAGAGGATGAGCAGTTCTTC